The sequence of this T cell receptor beta chain was determined in a study of response to subunit inactivated influenza vaccine. V dropped 1 base and J dropped 5 bases, with 13 bases sitting between them. The length of the CDR3 is 15 residues. Study results and limitations: Researchers suggested that each seasonal influenza vaccination recruits few new T cells.

This clonotype was recorded at least ten times. As yet, its antigen is unknown. MiXCR was run by TCRdb on the RT-PCR reads, yielding one entry per CDR3 protein. Of roughly 700,000 distinct CDR3 sequences listed, approximately 15% are singletons. The material was PBMCs from blood, obtained around two weeks before vaccination. This receptor was obtained from a man in his fifties or sixties who received an inactivated influenza vaccine. The rearrangement uses TRBV12-3 or TRBV12-4 and TRBJ2-3; the D gene could be TRBD1 or TRBD2 (5 bases each). The CDR3 reads CASSLGGTLGDTQYF. The CDR3 nucleotides are TGTGCCAGCAGTTTAGGGGGGACCCTGGGAGATACGCAGTATTTT.